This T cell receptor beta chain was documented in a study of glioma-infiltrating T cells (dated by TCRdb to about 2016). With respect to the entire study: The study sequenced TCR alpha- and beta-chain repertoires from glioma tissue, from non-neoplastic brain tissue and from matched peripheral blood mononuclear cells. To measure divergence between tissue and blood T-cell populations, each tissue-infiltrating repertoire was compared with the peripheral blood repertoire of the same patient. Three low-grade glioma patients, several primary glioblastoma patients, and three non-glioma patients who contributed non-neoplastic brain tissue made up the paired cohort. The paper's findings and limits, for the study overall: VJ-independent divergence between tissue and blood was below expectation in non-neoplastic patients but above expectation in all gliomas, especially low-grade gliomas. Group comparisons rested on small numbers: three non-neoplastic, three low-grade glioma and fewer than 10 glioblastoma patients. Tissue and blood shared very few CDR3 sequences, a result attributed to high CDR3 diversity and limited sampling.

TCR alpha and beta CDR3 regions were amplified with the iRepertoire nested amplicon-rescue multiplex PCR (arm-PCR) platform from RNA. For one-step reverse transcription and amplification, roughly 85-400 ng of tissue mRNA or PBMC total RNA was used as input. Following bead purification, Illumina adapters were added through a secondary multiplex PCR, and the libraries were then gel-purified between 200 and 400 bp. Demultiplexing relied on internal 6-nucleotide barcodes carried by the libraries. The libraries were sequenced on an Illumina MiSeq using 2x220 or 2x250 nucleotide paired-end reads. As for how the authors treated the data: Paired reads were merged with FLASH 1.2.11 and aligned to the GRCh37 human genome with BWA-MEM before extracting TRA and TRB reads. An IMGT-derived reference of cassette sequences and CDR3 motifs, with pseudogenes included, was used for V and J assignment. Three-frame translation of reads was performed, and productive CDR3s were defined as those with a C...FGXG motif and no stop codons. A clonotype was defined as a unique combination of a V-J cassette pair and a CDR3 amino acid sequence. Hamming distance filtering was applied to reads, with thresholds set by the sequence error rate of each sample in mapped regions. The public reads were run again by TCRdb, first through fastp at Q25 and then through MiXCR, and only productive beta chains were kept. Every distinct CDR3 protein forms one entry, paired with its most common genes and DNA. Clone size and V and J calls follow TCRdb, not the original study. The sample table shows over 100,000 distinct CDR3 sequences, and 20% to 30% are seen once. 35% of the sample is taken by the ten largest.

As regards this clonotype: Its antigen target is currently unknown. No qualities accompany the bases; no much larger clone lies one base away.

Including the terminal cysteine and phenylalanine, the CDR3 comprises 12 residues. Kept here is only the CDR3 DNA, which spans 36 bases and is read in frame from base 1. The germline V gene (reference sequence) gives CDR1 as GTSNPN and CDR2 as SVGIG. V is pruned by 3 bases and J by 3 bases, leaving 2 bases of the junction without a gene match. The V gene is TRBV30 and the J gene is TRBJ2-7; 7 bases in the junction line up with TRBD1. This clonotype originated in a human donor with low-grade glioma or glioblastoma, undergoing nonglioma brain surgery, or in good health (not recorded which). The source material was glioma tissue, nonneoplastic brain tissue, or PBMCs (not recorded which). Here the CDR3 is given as CAWRTGVYEQYF. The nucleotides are TGTGCCTGGAGAACAGGGGTCTACGAGCAGTACTTC.